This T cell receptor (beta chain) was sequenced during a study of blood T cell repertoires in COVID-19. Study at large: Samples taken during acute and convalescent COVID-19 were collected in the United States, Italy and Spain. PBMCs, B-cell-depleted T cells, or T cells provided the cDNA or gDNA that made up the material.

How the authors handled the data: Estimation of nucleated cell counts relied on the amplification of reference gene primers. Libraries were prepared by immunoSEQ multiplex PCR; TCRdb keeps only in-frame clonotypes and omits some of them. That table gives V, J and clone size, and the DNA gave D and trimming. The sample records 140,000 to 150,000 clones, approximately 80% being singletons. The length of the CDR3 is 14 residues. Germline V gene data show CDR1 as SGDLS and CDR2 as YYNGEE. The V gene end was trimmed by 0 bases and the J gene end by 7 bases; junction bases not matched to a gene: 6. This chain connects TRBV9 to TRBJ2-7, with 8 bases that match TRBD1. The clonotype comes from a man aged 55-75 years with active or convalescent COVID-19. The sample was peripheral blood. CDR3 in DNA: TGTGCCAGCAGCGTAGATGGCAGGGGGCGAGAGCAGTACTTC. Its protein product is CASSVDGRGREQYF.